These T cell receptor beta chains were read from a single sample in a study of Tregs in tolerant kidney transplant recipients. The method was immunoSEQ multiplex PCR; TCRdb's version includes in-frame clones alone and lacks a portion of them. The sample gives more than 95,000 clones, around 91% of which show up once; approximately 0.62% is in the top ten. The sample comprised CD4+ T cells from blood. Source of these receptors: a human donor in good health. CDR3s include the opening cysteine and the closing phenylalanine or tryptophan. The D gene is left open where the match is weak. Expanded clones get a size class; other rows say once, few or many, or leave the size out.

abundance,j_gene,len,d_gene,v_gene,CDR3aa,CDR3nt
.,TRBJ1-2,18,.,TRBV27,CASSLRGNPGRGRYGYTF,TGTGCCAGCAGTTTAAGGGGAAATCCAGGAAGAGGACGATATGGCTACACCTTC
.,TRBJ2-3,16,TRBD1,TRBV18,CASSPQRGRSTDTQYF,TGTGCCAGCTCACCTCAGAGGGGGCGATCCACAGATACGCAGTATTTT
.,TRBJ1-2,16,.,TRBV15,CATSRDPAEPFGGYTF,TGTGCCACCAGCAGAGATCCGGCTGAACCTTTTGGTGGCTACACCTTC
.,TRBJ1-1,15,.,TRBV6-5,CASSYPGGQIIEAFF,TGTGCCAGCAGTTACCCAGGAGGACAGATAATTGAAGCTTTCTTT
.,TRBJ2-1,18,TRBD2,TRBV5-1,CASSSPGLAGFRGSEQFF,TGCGCCAGCAGCTCCCCGGGACTAGCGGGGTTCCGAGGGAGTGAGCAGTTCTTC
.,TRBJ2-1,15,TRBD2,TRBV7-3,CASSLTTGGPHEQFF,TGTGCCAGCAGCTTAACGACGGGGGGGCCCCATGAGCAGTTCTTC
.,TRBJ2-6,15,.,TRBV5-1,CASTPGAPGANVLTF,TGCGCCAGCACCCCAGGGGCTCCCGGGGCCAACGTCCTGACTTTC
.,TRBJ1-5,15,.,TRBV4-1,CASSLTQGSNQPQHF,TGCGCCAGCAGCCTAACTCAGGGAAGCAATCAGCCCCAGCATTTT
.,TRBJ2-1,12,.,TRBV30,CAWVVGYNEQFF,TGTGCCTGGGTGGTAGGGTACAATGAGCAGTTCTTC
once,TRBJ2-7,16,.,TRBV5-4,CASSFSSAVSPYEQYF,TGTGCCAGCAGCTTTAGTTCTGCAGTGAGCCCCTACGAGCAGTACTTC
.,TRBJ2-7,13,.,TRBV11-2,CASSLVGAYEQYF,TGTGCCAGCAGCCTTGTCGGGGCCTACGAGCAGTACTTC
.,TRBJ1-2,14,.,TRBV5-1,CASSLEAGGDGYTF,TGCGCCAGCAGCTTGGAGGCAGGAGGAGATGGCTACACCTTC
.,TRBJ1-2,12,.,TRBV2,CASSVGAYGYTF,TGTGCCAGCAGTGTTGGAGCATATGGCTACACCTTC
.,TRBJ2-3,17,TRBD2,TRBV13,CASTRILAGGRPDTQYF,TGTGCCAGCACCCGAATACTAGCGGGGGGGCGCCCAGATACGCAGTATTTT
once,TRBJ2-3,19,.,TRBV21-1,CASSNPYVLLLKGTDTQYF,TGTGCCAGCAGCAATCCGTACGTGCTCCTCCTAAAGGGCACAGATACGCAGTATTTT
.,TRBJ2-2,16,.,TRBV19,CASSGRTTPWTGELFF,TGTGCCAGTAGTGGCAGGACAACACCGTGGACCGGGGAGCTGTTTTTT
.,TRBJ2-7,15,.,TRBV15,CATSLRHEGSYEQYF,TGTGCCACCAGCCTACGCCATGAGGGCTCCTACGAGCAGTACTTC
.,TRBJ1-3,21,TRBD1,TRBV5-1,CASSLLALGQASPKSGNTIYF,TGCGCCAGCAGCTTATTGGCCTTGGGACAGGCTAGTCCAAAGTCGGGAAACACCATATATTTT
.,TRBJ1-1,12,.,TRBV11-2,CASSFYGTEAFF,TGTGCCAGCAGCTTTTATGGCACTGAAGCTTTCTTT
.,TRBJ1-6,14,.,TRBV5-1,CASNPGGQNSPLHF,TGCGCCAGCAACCCGGGGGGGCAAAATTCACCCCTCCACTTT
.,TRBJ2-7,14,.,TRBV11-2,CASSPGRSSYEQYF,TGTGCCAGCAGCCCAGGACGGAGTTCCTACGAGCAGTACTTC
.,TRBJ1-1,15,TRBD1,TRBV2,CASKATGGGSTEAFF,TGTGCCAGCAAAGCGACAGGGGGCGGGAGCACTGAAGCTTTCTTT
.,TRBJ2-1,14,.,TRBV2,CASTWRDSYNEQFF,TGTGCCAGCACCTGGCGGGATTCCTACAATGAGCAGTTCTTC
.,TRBJ1-2,12,.,TRBV2,CAGHIGSDGYTF,TGTGCCGGGCATATAGGGTCCGATGGCTACACCTTC
few,TRBJ2-2,17,.,TRBV11-2,CASSLIGSFTNTGELFF,TGTGCCAGCAGCTTAATCGGGTCATTTACGAACACCGGGGAGCTGTTTTTT
.,TRBJ2-5,16,TRBD2,TRBV19,CASKREPGLERETQYF,TGTGCCAGTAAGCGGGAACCGGGACTAGAAAGAGAGACCCAGTACTTC
.,TRBJ2-1,14,TRBD1,TRBV2,CASEGQALYNEQFF,TGTGCCAGCGAGGGACAGGCCCTATACAATGAGCAGTTCTTC
.,TRBJ2-5,12,TRBD2,TRBV29-1,CSAGTSGAAQYF,TGCAGCGCTGGGACTAGCGGGGCAGCCCAGTACTTC
few,TRBJ1-1,15,TRBD1,TRBV11-1,CASSSEGTAGYEAFF,TGTGCCAGCAGCTCCGAGGGGACAGCAGGCTACGAAGCTTTCTTT
once,TRBJ1-3,19,.,TRBV7-9,CASSLGAWGRLRSGNTIYF,TGTGCCAGCAGCTTAGGGGCCTGGGGCAGGTTACGCTCTGGAAACACCATATATTTT
.,TRBJ1-5,12,.,TRBV11-1,CASRPGGQPQHF,TGTGCCAGCAGACCCGGAGGGCAGCCCCAGCATTTT
.,TRBJ1-4,13,.,TRBV11-1,CASSGGPNEKLFF,TGTGCCAGCAGCGGGGGGCCGAATGAAAAACTGTTTTTT
.,TRBJ2-1,12,.,TRBV18,CASSNLGDEQFF,TGTGCCAGCTCAAACCTAGGGGATGAGCAGTTCTTC